These T cell receptor beta chains were read from a single sample in a study of T cells in localized non-small cell lung cancer. Sequencing was performed with immunoSEQ multiplex PCR; in TCRdb, only in-frame clones are kept and a portion is missing. The sample consists of 70,000 to 80,000 clones, 88% of them appearing once. Material: peripheral blood, obtained before any cancer treatment. These receptors were taken from a woman aged 40 to 75 with stage I squamous cell lung carcinoma. Each CDR3 is given with its conserved first and last residue. A D gene is named only where the DNA matches it firmly. The size entry is marked missing in some rows and otherwise reads once, few, many or a size class.

CDR3: CASSPRGLETQYF; DNA: TGTGCCAGCAGCCCCAGGGGTCTAGAGACCCAGTACTTC; V: TRBV7-8; size: .; J: TRBJ2-5; D: .
CDR3: CASSELLAGVREQFF; DNA: TGTGCCAGCAGCGAATTACTAGCGGGGGTTCGTGAGCAGTTCTTC; V: TRBV9; size: .; J: TRBJ2-1; D: TRBD2
CDR3: CASSPQGGREGYTF; DNA: TGTGCCAGCTCCCCACAGGGGGGCAGGGAGGGCTACACCTTC; V: TRBV18; size: .; J: TRBJ1-2; D: TRBD1
CDR3: CASRLGTSVRSYEQYF; DNA: TGTGCCAGCAGACTAGGGACTAGCGTACGATCCTACGAGCAGTACTTC; V: TRBV27; size: .; J: TRBJ2-7; D: TRBD2
CDR3: CASSLWTSGKETQYF; DNA: TGCGCCAGCAGCCTATGGACTAGCGGAAAAGAGACCCAGTACTTC; V: TRBV5-1; size: .; J: TRBJ2-5; D: TRBD2
CDR3: CASSQVLAGKADTQYF; DNA: TGTGCCAGCAGCCAAGTCCTAGCGGGGAAGGCAGATACGCAGTATTTT; V: TRBV14; size: .; J: TRBJ2-3; D: TRBD2
CDR3: CASSSDGFSDTQYF; DNA: TGCGCCAGCAGCTCGGACGGGTTTAGTGATACGCAGTATTTT; V: TRBV5-1; size: .; J: TRBJ2-3; D: .
CDR3: CASSYTPSGFWGGYTF; DNA: TGTGCCAGCAGTTACACCCCGTCAGGGTTTTGGGGCGGCTACACCTTC; V: TRBV6-5; size: .; J: TRBJ1-2; D: .
CDR3: CAWSGSGYEQYF; DNA: TGTGCCTGGAGTGGATCGGGCTACGAGCAGTACTTC; V: TRBV30; size: once; J: TRBJ2-7; D: .
CDR3: CASSLQSSGNTIYF; DNA: TGTGCCAGCAGCTTACAGAGCTCTGGAAACACCATATATTTT; V: TRBV7-8; size: .; J: TRBJ1-3; D: .
CDR3: CAISVRLAEETQYF; DNA: TGTGCCATCAGTGTGCGGCTAGCGGAAGAGACCCAGTACTTC; V: TRBV10-3; size: .; J: TRBJ2-5; D: TRBD2
CDR3: CATSRAPGGAYNEQFF; DNA: TGTGCCACCAGCAGAGCCCCAGGGGGCGCTTACAATGAGCAGTTCTTC; V: TRBV15; size: .; J: TRBJ2-1; D: TRBD1
CDR3: CASSPSGQGNDQPQHF; DNA: TGTGCCAGCAGCCCCTCCGGACAGGGGAATGATCAGCCCCAGCATTTT; V: TRBV6-6; size: .; J: TRBJ1-5; D: TRBD1
CDR3: CASSNGTSGGLILSGANVLTF; DNA: TGCGCCAGCAGCAACGGGACTAGCGGGGGGCTCATACTGAGTGGGGCCAACGTCCTGACTTTC; V: TRBV4-1; size: .; J: TRBJ2-6; D: TRBD2
CDR3: CASRVRVPAGATGYTF; DNA: TGTGCCAGCAGAGTTAGGGTACCTGCAGGGGCGACTGGCTACACCTTC; V: TRBV5-4; size: once; J: TRBJ1-2; D: .
CDR3: CSVEDRGSFGGYTF; DNA: TGCAGCGTTGAAGATCGGGGCTCCTTTGGGGGCTACACCTTC; V: TRBV29-1; size: .; J: TRBJ1-2; D: .
CDR3: CASSGSNQPQHF; DNA: TGTGCCAGCAGTGGTAGCAATCAGCCCCAGCATTTT; V: TRBV2; size: .; J: TRBJ1-5; D: .
CDR3: CASSLDRGDNSPLHF; DNA: TGTGCCAGCTCACTCGACAGGGGGGATAATTCACCCCTCCACTTT; V: TRBV18; size: .; J: TRBJ1-6; D: TRBD1
CDR3: CASSEEEDRVETQYF; DNA: TGTGCCAGCAGTGAAGAGGAGGACAGGGTGGAGACCCAGTACTTC; V: TRBV6-1; size: .; J: TRBJ2-5; D: TRBD1
CDR3: CAIRKDTLTEAFF; DNA: TGTGCCATCAGGAAGGACACACTAACTGAAGCTTTCTTT; V: TRBV10-3; size: .; J: TRBJ1-1; D: .
CDR3: CASSPTGGLTEAFF; DNA: TGTGCCAGCAGCCCTACAGGGGGCCTTACTGAAGCTTTCTTT; V: TRBV6-5; size: .; J: TRBJ1-1; D: TRBD1
CDR3: CASSSGTGVSEQYF; DNA: TGTGCCAGTAGTTCCGGGACAGGGGTATCCGAGCAGTACTTC; V: TRBV19; size: .; J: TRBJ2-7; D: TRBD1
CDR3: CAISSNSKTSPLHF; DNA: TGTGCCATCAGCAGTAACAGCAAAACTTCACCCCTCCACTTT; V: TRBV10-3; size: .; J: TRBJ1-6; D: .
CDR3: CATSDTYGYTF; DNA: TGTGCCACCTCCGATACCTATGGCTACACCTTC; V: TRBV10-3; size: .; J: TRBJ1-2; D: .
CDR3: CASSPPGQASGYTF; DNA: TGTGCCAGCTCACCACCGGGCCAGGCTAGCGGCTACACCTTC; V: TRBV18; size: .; J: TRBJ1-2; D: .
CDR3: CSVDALDAFF; DNA: TGCAGCGTTGATGCCCTTGACGCTTTCTTT; V: TRBV29-1; size: .; J: TRBJ1-1; D: .
CDR3: CASSEALPAAYGYTF; DNA: TGTGCCAGCAGTGAAGCGCTTCCGGCAGCCTATGGCTACACCTTC; V: TRBV6-1; size: .; J: TRBJ1-2; D: .
CDR3: CASSGRDRGYGYTF; DNA: TGTGCCAGCAGCGGACGGGACAGGGGATATGGCTACACCTTC; V: TRBV5-6; size: once; J: TRBJ1-2; D: TRBD1
CDR3: CASSLEGTAVSSTIYF; DNA: TGTGCCAGCAGCTTGGAAGGAACGGCGGTGTCGAGCACCATATATTTT; V: TRBV5-4; size: .; J: TRBJ1-3; D: .